One and the same sample provided the 10 T cell receptor beta chains below, sequenced in a study of shared clonotypes between healthy human individuals. Only in-frame clones appear in the TCRdb table, and some are missing; sequencing was by immunoSEQ multiplex PCR. The data hold 2 million to 3 million clones, with 93% observed a single time. Sequenced sample: naive CD4+ T cells from PBMCs. Subset reported: CD45RA+ positively selected. These receptors all stem from a man younger than 30 in good health. Some clones in this sample may be carry-over from other donors' samples.

The J gene is TRBJ2-1, the V gene TRBV28; 7 bases line up with TRBD1. Germline lookup yields CDR1 MDHEN and CDR2 SYDVKM. This CDR3 has 15 amino acids. V was pared by 6 bases and J by 3 bases, with 8 bases of the junction left unmatched. The chain's CDR3 is CASSLAGTVYNEQFF. The CDR3 nucleotides are TGTGCCAGCAGCTTAGCCGGGACAGTCTACAATGAGCAGTTCTTC.

The genes are TRBV5-1 and TRBJ2-7, with a possible D match to TRBD1 (6 bases). Deletions cut 4 bases from V and 6 bases from J, with 17 bases between. The CDR3 spans 14 residues. The germline V gene encodes CDR1 SGHRS and CDR2 YFSETQ. CDR3 in amino acids: CASSPWAGVTEQYF. CDR3 DNA: TGCGCCAGCAGCCCCTGGGCAGGGGTCACCGAGCAGTACTTC.

The table lists this clone with a count of one. This same CDR3 is encoded by further DNA sequences in the sample. The chain employs TRBV18 and TRBJ2-1, with D uncertain. With 2 bases removed from V and 6 bases from J, the gap between germline ends came to 5 bases. Germline V gene data show CDR1 as KGHSH and CDR2 as LQKENI. The CDR3 spans 12 residues. DNA for the CDR3: TGTGCCAGCTCACCATTTTCCAATGAGCAGTTCTTC. Amino acids: CASSPFSNEQFF.

V usage is TRBV9 and J usage is TRBJ1-4; 8 bases agree with TRBD1. Germline trimming cut 3 bases from V and 8 bases from J; bases unmatched to any gene: 6. The CDR3 runs 14 residues. Per the germline V gene, CDR1 is SGDLS and CDR2 is YYNGEE. The CDR3 loop is CASSARTGSEKLFF. CDR3 in DNA: TGTGCCAGCAGCGCCCGGACAGGGTCAGAAAAACTGTTTTTT.

The J gene is TRBJ2-7, the V gene TRBV7-3; D is unresolved. V lost 5 bases, J lost 3 bases, and 11 bases lay in between. Germline CDR1 reads SGHTA; CDR2 reads FQGTGA. The CDR3 runs to 13 residues. CDR3 residues: CASSTGVGYEQYF. The CDR3 bases are TGTGCCAGCAGCACCGGAGTGGGCTACGAGCAGTACTTC.

J is TRBJ2-1 and V is TRBV14; 12 nucleotides line up with TRBD2. The CDR3 spans 15 residues. V trimming: 4 bases; J trimming: 6 bases; junction bases outside the gene matches: 4. CDR1 and CDR2 from the germline V gene are SGHDN and FVKESK. CDR3 coding DNA: TGTGCCAGCAGCCCCCTAGCGGGAGGGCCCAATGAGCAGTTCTTC. This codes for CASSPLAGGPNEQFF.

This clone came up once. This same CDR3 is encoded by further DNA sequences in the sample. The rearrangement uses TRBV7-2 and TRBJ2-1, with unresolved D. The CDR3 sequence is 15 residues long. Germline assignment: CDR1 SGHTA and CDR2 FQGNSA. The V end lost 2 bases, the J end lost 0 bases, and 8 bases lay between the germline ends. CDR3 DNA sequence: TGTGCCAGCAGCTTATCCAGGAGCTCCTACAATGAGCAGTTCTTC. Amino acids: CASSLSRSSYNEQFF.

A remark on this clone: The junction departs from germline at one end; a sequencing error may be responsible. The CDR3 sequence: CSVDSTGRASHEQYF. CDR3 nucleotide sequence: TGCAGCGTTGATTCCACCGGGAGGGCCTCCCACGAGCAGTACTTC. This chain links TRBV29-1 with TRBJ2-7; 8 nucleotides align to TRBD2. This CDR3 has 15 residues. Germline CDR1 is SQVTM and CDR2 is ANQGSEA.

The J gene is TRBJ1-2, the V gene TRBV11-2; 7 bases fit TRBD1. The CDR3 runs to 13 residues. The germline V gene has CDR1 SGHAT and CDR2 FQNNGV. The V gene end was trimmed by 5 bases and the J gene end by 7 bases; junction bases not matched to a gene: 7. CDR3 sequence (DNA): TGTGCCAGCAGCAAAACAGGGGTAATTGGCTACACCTTC. Protein sequence: CASSKTGVIGYTF.

This clone was picked up one time. The rearrangement links TRBV28 to TRBJ2-1; TRBD2 matches 12 bases. The V segment lost 5 bases and the J segment 11 bases; nucleotides outside the gene matches: 4. Germline CDR1 is MDHEN and CDR2 is SYDVKM. The CDR3 has 13 residues. CDR3 region: CASSLAGGPQQFF. In DNA form, the CDR3 reads TGTGCCAGCAGTCTAGCGGGAGGGCCTCAGCAGTTCTTC.